Listed here are 3 T cell receptor beta chains from one sample, sequenced in a study of cytomegalovirus exposure and HLA in healthy donors. Primers: 60 Vbeta forward and 13 Jbeta reverse. TCRdb's copy holds only in-frame clones and misses some; the assay was immunoSEQ multiplex PCR. The sample totals 120,000 to 150,000 clones. The specimen was PBMCs. These receptors were collected from a woman aged 18-29 years in good health and CMV-seronegative.

V and J are TRBV7-3 and TRBJ1-2, with TRBD1 identical over 12 bases. CDR1 and CDR2 from the germline V gene are SGHTA and FQGTGA. V shed 5 bases, J shed 7 bases, and the junction held 5 bases outside the gene matches. CDR3 length equals 14 residues. The CDR3 protein is CASSPGQGALGYTF. In DNA form, the CDR3 reads TGTGCCAGCAGCCCGGGACAGGGGGCGCTTGGCTACACCTTC.

V is TRBV2 and J is TRBJ2-5; possible D gene TRBD2, 5 bases. There are 14 residues in the CDR3. V gave up 4 bases and J gave up 2 bases, with 11 bases separating them. Germline CDR1 reads SNHLY; CDR2 reads FYNNEI. Here the CDR3 DNA reads TGTGCCAGCAGTGGACGATTAGCGCAAGAGACCCAGTACTTC. It is translated as CASSGRLAQETQYF.

The V call is TRBV30, the J call TRBJ2-1; 11 bases match TRBD2. The germline gives CDR1 GTSNPN, CDR2 SVGIG (reference sequence). The CDR3 totals 16 residues. J gave up 4 bases and V 3 bases, and 8 bases lay outside the gene matches. CDR3 DNA sequence: TGTGCCTGGAGCTCCTATAGCGGGAGGGGTTACAATGAGCAGTTCTTC. This sequence encodes CAWSSYSGRGYNEQFF. The complete variable domain, with remaining parts taken from reference TRBV30 and TRBJ2-1, reads SQTIHQWPATLVQPVGSPLSLECTVEGTSNPNLYWYRQAAGRGLQLLFYSVGIGQISSEVPQNLSASRPQDRQFILSSKKLLLSDSGFYLCAWSSYSGRGYNEQFFGPGTRLTVL.